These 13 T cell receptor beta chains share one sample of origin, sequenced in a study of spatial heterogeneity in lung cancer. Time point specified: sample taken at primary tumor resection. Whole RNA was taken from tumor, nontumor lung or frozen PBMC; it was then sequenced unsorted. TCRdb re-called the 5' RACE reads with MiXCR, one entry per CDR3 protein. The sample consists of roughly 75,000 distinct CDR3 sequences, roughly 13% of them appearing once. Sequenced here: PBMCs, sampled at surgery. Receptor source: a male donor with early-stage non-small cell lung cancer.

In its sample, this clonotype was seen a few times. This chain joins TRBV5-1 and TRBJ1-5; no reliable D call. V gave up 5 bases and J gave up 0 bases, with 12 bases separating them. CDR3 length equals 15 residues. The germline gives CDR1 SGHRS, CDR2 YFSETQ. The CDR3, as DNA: TGCGCCAGCAGGCCGACACCGAATAGCAATCAGCCCCAGCATTTT. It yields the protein CASRPTPNSNQPQHF.

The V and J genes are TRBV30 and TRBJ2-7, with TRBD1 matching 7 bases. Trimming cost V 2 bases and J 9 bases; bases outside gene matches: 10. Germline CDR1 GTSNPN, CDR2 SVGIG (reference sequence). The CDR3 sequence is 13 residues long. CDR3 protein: CAWSYFGDRRQYF. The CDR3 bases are TGTGCCTGGAGTTACTTCGGGGACAGAAGGCAGTACTTC.

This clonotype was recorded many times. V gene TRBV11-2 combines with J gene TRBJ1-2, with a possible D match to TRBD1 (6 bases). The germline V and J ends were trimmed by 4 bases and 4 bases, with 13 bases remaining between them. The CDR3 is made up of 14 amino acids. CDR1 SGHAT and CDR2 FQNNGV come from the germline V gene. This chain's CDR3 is CASSSRVGAYGYTF. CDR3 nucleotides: TGTGCCAGCAGCTCAAGAGTGGGGGCCTATGGCTACACCTTC.

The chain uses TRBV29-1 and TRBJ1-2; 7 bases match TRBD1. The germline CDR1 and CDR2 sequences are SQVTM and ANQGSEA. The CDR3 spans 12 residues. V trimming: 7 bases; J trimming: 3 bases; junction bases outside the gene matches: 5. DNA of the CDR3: TGCAGCGCCGAAGACAGGGACTATGGCTACACCTTC. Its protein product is CSAEDRDYGYTF.

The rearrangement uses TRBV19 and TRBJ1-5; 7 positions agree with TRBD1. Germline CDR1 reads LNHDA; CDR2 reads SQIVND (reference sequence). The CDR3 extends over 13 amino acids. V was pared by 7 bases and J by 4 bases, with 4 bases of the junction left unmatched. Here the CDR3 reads CASTDRSNQPQHF. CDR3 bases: TGTGCCAGTACGGACAGGTCGAATCAGCCCCAGCATTTT. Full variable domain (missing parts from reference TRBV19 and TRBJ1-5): DGGITQSPKYLFRKEGQNVTLSCEQNLNHDAMYWYRQDPGQGLRLIYYSQIVNDFQKGDIAEGYSVSREKKESFPLTVTSAQKNPTAFYLCASTDRSNQPQHFGDGTRLSIL.

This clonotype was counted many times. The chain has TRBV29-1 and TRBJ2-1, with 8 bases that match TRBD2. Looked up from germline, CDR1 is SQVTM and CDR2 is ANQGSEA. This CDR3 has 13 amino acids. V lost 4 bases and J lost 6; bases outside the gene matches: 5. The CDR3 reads CSVAGRASNEQFF. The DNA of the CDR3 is TGCAGCGTTGCCGGGAGGGCGAGCAATGAGCAGTTCTTC.

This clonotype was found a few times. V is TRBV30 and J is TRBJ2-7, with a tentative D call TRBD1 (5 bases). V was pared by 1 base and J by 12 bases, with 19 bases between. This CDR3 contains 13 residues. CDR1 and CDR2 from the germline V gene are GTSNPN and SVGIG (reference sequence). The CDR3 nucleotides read TGTGCCTGGAGTGAGGGAAGGGGCAAGACTCCGTACTTC. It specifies CAWSEGRGKTPYF. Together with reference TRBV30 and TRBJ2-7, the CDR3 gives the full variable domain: SQTIHQWPATLVQPVGSPLSLECTVEGTSNPNLYWYRQAAGRGLQLLFYSVGIGQISSEVPQNLSASRPQDRQFILSSKKLLLSDSGFYLCAWSEGRGKTPYFGPGTRLTVT.

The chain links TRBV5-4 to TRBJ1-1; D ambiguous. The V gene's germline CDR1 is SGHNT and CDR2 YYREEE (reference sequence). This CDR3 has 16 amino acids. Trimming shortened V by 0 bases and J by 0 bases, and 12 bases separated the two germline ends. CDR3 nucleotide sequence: TGTGCCAGCAGCTTGGCCCCCGGGATCATGAACACTGAAGCTTTCTTT. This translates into CASSLAPGIMNTEAFF.

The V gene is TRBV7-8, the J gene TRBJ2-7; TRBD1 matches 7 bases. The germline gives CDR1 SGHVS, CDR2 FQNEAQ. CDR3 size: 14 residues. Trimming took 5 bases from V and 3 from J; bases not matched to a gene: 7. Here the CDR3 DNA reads TGTGCCAGCAGCGTAGACAGGGTCGTCTACGAGCAGTACTTC. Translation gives CASSVDRVVYEQYF.

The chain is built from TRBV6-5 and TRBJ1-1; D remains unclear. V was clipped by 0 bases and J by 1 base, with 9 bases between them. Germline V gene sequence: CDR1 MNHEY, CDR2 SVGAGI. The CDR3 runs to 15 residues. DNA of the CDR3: TGTGCCAGCAGTTACTCGAGGGCCCCGAACACTGAAGCTTTCTTT. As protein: CASSYSRAPNTEAFF.

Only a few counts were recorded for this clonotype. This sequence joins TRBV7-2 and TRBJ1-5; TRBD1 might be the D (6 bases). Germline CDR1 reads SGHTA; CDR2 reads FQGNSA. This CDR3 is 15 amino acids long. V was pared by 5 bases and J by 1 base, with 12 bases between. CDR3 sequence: CASSAQGSSNQPQHF. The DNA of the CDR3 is TGTGCCAGCAGCGCCCAGGGGTCGAGCAATCAGCCCCAGCATTTT.

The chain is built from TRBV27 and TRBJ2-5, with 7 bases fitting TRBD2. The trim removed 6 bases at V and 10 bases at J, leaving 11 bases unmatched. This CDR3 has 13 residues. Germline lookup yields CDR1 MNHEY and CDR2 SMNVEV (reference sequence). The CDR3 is CASSPGGRGDQYF. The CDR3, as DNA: TGTGCCAGCAGCCCTGGGGGTCGGGGGGACCAGTACTTC.

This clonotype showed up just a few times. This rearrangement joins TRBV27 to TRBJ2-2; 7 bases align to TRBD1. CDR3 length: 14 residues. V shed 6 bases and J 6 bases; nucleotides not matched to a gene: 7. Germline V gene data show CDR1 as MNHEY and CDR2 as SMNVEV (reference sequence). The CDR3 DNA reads TGTGCCAGCAGCCTAAGGCAGGGGGCCGGGGAGCTGTTTTTT. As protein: CASSLRQGAGELFF.